Below, 5 T cell receptor beta chains from the same sample are listed, as sequenced in a study of regulatory T cells in long-lasting Graves disease (dated by TCRdb to the early 2020s). Preparation of the library involved multiplex PCR. The data were produced on an Illumina HiSeq 4000. iRepertoire HTBI primers and Arm-PCR amplification of CDR3 regions were used to construct TCR beta libraries. The public reads were run again by TCRdb, first through fastp at Q25 and then through MiXCR, and only productive beta chains were kept. Duplicate CDR3 protein sequences are folded into a single record with the most common DNA and genes. This sample lists hundreds of thousands of distinct CDR3 sequences; 30% were detected once. The ten top clones hold around 42% of the sample. Taken with the paper, the label for time point translates to: persistent/refractory GD, antithyroid drugs over 5 years with positive TRAb. RNA was extracted from PBMCs in TRIzol for both TCR sequencing and RNA sequencing.

The specimen was peripheral blood mononuclear cells (PBMCs), collected when the disease was refractory, from a patient treated with antithyroid drugs. The receptor source for this set is a female donor with Graves disease.

This clonotype was detected a few times. The V and J genes are TRBV5-4 and TRBJ1-1, with D hard to call. Germline V lookup: CDR1 SGHNT, CDR2 YYREEE (reference sequence). The CDR3 has 13 amino acids. Trimming took off 0 bases at V and 11 bases at J, with 14 bases between the two ends. CDR3 region: CASSLGNKENAFF. CDR3 sequence (DNA): TGTGCCAGCAGCTTGGGGAATAAGGAGAACGCTTTCTTT. Looking up the rest from reference TRBV5-4 and TRBJ1-1 gives the full variable domain: ETGVTQSPTHLIKTRGQQVTLRCSSQSGHNTVSWYQQALGQGPQFIFQYYREEENGRGNFPPRFSGLQFPNYSSELNVNALELDDSALYLCASSLGNKENAFFGQGTRLTVV.

On this clonotype: A junction boundary mismatches the germline segment, possibly from a read error. The V call is TRBV20-1, the J call TRBJ1-5; D not resolved. The germline CDR1 and CDR2 sequences are DFQATT and SNEGSKA (reference sequence). CDR3 length equals 12 residues. The CDR3 region has the DNA TGCAGTGCCCTTCCCCCTAATCAGCCCCCGCATTTT. Protein sequence: CSALPPNQPPHF.

Note on this clonotype: A much larger clone differs from this one at a single base, so this may be a read error. The conserved final phenylalanine or tryptophan is absent from the CDR3, which likely points to a read error. The V and J genes are TRBV28 and TRBJ2-7, with TRBD1 identical over 8 bases. This CDR3 comprises 16 residues. Germline lookup yields CDR1 MDHEN and CDR2 SYDVKM. The V segment lost 6 bases and the J segment 3 bases; nucleotides outside the gene matches: 13. The DNA of the CDR3 is TGTGCCAGCAGCCAGGGGGCTAGCGTATACGGCTACGAGCAGTACCTC. It yields the protein CASSQGASVYGYEQYL.

This clonotype was observed a few times. V gene TRBV19 combines with J gene TRBJ2-3; D is undetermined. V was cut by 5 bases and J by 5 bases, with 8 bases left in between. The CDR3 consists of 12 residues. Germline assignment: CDR1 LNHDA and CDR2 SQIVND (reference sequence). CDR3 protein: CASSLRGDTQYF. The CDR3 nucleotides are TGTGCCAGTAGTCTCCGTGGAGATACGCAGTATTTT.

The V and J genes are TRBV14 and TRBJ2-5; 14 nucleotides agree with TRBD2. Per the germline V gene, CDR1 is SGHDN and CDR2 is FVKESK. Losses at the gene ends were 1 base for V and 4 bases for J; bases not matched to a gene: 5. The length of the CDR3 is 17 residues. This CDR3 reads CASSQGTSGRPTETQYF. CDR3 bases: TGTGCCAGCAGCCAAGGGACTAGCGGGAGGCCGACAGAGACCCAGTACTTC.